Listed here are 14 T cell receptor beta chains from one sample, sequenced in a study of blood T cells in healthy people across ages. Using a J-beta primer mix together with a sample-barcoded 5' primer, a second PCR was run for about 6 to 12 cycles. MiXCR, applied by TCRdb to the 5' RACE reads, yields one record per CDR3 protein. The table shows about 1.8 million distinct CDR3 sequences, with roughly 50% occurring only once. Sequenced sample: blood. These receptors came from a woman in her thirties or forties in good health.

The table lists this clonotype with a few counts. The DNA for the CDR3 is TGTGCCATCAGTGCGGCAAATTCACCCCTCCACTTT. Translating it yields CAISAANSPLHF. This sequence joins TRBV10-3 and TRBJ1-6; no reliable D call. V was cut by 4 bases and J by 7 bases, with 5 bases left in between. CDR3 length equals 12 residues. Germline V CDR1 and CDR2: ENHRY, SYGVKD.

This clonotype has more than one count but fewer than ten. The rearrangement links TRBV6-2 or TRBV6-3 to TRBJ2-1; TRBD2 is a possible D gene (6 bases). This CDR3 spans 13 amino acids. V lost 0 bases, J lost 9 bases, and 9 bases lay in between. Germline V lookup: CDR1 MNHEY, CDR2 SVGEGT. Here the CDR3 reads CASSYSRGSEQFF. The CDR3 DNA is TGTGCCAGCAGTTACTCTCGGGGGAGTGAGCAGTTCTTC.

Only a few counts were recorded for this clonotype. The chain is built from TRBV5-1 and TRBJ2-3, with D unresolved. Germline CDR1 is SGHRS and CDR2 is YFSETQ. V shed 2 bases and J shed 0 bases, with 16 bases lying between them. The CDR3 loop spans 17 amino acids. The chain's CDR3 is CASSLPPSLKSTDTQYF. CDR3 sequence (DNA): TGCGCCAGCAGCTTACCCCCCTCGCTAAAAAGCACAGATACGCAGTATTTT.

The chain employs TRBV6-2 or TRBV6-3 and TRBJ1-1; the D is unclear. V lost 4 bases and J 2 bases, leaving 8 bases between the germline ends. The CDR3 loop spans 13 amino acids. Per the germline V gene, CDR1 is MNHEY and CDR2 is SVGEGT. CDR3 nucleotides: TGTGCCAGCAGTTCACGTTTCAACACTGAAGCTTTCTTT. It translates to CASSSRFNTEAFF.

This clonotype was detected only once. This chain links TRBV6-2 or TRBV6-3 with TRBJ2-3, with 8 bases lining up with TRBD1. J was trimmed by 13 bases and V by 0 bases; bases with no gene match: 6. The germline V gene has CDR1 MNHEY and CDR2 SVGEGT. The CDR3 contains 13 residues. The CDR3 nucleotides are TGTGCCAGCAGTTACTCCCGAGACAGGGGAAAGTATTTT. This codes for CASSYSRDRGKYF.

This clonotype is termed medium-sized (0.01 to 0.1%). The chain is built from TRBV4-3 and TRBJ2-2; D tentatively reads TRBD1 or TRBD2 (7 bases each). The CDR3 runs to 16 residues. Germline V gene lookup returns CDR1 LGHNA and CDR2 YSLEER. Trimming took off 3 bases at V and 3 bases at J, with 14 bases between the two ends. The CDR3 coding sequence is TGCGCCAGCAGCCATGGGAGGGGGCAGGACACCGGGGAGCTGTTTTTT. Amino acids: CASSHGRGQDTGELFF.

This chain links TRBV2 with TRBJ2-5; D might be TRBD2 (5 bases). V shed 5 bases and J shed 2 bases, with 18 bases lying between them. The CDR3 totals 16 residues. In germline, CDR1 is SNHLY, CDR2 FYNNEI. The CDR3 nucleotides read TGTGCCAGCAGTTCCGACTACCTAGAAATACAAGAGACCCAGTACTTC. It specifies CASSSDYLEIQETQYF.

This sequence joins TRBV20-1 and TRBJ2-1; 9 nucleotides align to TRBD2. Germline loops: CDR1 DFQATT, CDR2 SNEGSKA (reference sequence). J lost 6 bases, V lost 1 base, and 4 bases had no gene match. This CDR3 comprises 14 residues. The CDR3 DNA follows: TGCAGTGCTAGAGTAGCGGGGGTGAGCAATGAGCAGTTCTTC. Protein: CSARVAGVSNEQFF.

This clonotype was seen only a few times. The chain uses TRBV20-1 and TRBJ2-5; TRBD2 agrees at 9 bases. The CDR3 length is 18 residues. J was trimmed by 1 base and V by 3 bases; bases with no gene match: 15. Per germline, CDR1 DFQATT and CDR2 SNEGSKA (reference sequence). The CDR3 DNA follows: TGCAGTGCTAGTCCCAGCGGGGGGCGATTTCTCCTCCAAGAGACCCAGTACTTC. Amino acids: CSASPSGGRFLLQETQYF.

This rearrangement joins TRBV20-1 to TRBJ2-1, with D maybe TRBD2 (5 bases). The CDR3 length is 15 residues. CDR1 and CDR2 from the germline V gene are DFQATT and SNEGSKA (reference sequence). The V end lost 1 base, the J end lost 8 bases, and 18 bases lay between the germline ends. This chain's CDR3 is CSARVATGLGDEQFF. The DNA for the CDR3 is TGCAGTGCTAGAGTTGCGACGGGCCTCGGGGATGAGCAGTTCTTC.

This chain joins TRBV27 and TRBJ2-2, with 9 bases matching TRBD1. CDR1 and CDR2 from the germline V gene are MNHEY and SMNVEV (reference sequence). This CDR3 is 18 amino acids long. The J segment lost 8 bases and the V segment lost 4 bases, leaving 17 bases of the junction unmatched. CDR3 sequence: CASSSRPRDRVITGELFF. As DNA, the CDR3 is TGTGCCAGCAGTTCCCGCCCCCGGGACAGGGTCATAACTGGGGAGCTGTTTTTT.

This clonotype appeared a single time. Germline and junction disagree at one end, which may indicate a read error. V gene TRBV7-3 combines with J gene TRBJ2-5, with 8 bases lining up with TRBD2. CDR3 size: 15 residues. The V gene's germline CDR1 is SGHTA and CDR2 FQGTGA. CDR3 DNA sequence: TGTGCCGGCAGCTCAACCGGGACTAGACAAGAGACCCAGTACTTC. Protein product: CAGSSTGTRQETQYF. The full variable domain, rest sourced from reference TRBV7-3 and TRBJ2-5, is GAGVSQTPSNKVTEKGKYVELRCDPISGHTALYWYRQSLGQGPEFLIYFQGTGAADDSGLPNDRFFAVRPEGSVSTLKIQRTERGDSAVYLCAGSSTGTRQETQYFGPGTRLLVL.

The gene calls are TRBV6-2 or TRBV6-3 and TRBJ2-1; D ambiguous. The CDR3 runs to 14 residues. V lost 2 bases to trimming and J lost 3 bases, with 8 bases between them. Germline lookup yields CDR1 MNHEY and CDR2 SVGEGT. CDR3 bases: TGTGCCAGCAGTTACCGCGTCAGCTACAATGAGCAGTTCTTC. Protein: CASSYRVSYNEQFF.

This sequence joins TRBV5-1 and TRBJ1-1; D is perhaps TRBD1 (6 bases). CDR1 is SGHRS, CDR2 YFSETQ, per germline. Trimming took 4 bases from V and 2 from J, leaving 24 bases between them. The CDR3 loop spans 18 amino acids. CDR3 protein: CASSQISIPGQYNTEAFF. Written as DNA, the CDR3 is TGCGCCAGCAGCCAAATCAGTATACCCGGACAGTACAACACTGAAGCTTTCTTT.